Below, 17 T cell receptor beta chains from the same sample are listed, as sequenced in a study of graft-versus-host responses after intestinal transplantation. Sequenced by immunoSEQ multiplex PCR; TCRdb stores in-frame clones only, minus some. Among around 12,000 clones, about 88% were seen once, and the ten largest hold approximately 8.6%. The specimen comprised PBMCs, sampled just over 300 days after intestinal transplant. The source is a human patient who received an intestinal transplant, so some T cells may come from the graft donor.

The CDR3 DNA follows: TGTGCCATCAGTGGTTTCGCGGGATCCTATGAGCAGTTCTTC. Amino acid sequence: CAISGFAGSYEQFF. V gene TRBV10-3 combines with J gene TRBJ2-1, with a weak D call TRBD2 (6 bases). Trimming cost V 4 bases and J 8 bases, with 15 bases left between them. The length of the CDR3 is 14 residues. The germline CDR1 and CDR2 sequences are ENHRY and SYGVKD.

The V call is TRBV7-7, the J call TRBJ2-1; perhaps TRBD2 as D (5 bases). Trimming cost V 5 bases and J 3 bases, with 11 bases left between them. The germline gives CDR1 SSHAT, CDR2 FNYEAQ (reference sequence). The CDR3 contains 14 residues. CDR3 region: CASSRGLLYNEQFF. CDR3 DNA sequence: TGTGCCAGCAGCCGCGGACTCCTCTACAATGAGCAGTTCTTC.

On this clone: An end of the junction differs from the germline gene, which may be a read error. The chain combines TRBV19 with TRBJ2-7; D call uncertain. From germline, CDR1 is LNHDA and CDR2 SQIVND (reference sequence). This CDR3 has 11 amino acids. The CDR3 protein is CVIGLDYEQYF. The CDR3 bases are TGCGTTATAGGGTTAGACTACGAGCAGTACTTC.

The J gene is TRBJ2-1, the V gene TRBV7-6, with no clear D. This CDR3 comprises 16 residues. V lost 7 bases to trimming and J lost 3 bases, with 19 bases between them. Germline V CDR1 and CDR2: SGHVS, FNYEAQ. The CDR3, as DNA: TGTGCCAGCACCTCTCGAGGCGGTTTACTCTACAATGAGCAGTTCTTC. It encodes CASTSRGGLLYNEQFF.

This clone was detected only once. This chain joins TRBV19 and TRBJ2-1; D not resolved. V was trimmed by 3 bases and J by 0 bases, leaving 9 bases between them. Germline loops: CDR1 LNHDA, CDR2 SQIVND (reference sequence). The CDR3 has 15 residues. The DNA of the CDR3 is TGTGCCAGTAGTATGGGGTCCAGCTCCTACAATGAGCAGTTCTTC. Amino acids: CASSMGSSSYNEQFF.

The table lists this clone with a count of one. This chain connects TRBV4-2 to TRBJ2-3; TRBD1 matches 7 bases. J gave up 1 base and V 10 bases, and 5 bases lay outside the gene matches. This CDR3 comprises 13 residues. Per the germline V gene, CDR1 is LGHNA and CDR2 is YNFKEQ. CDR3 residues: CATGQGGTDTQYF. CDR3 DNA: TGTGCCACCGGGCAGGGGGGCACAGATACGCAGTATTTT.

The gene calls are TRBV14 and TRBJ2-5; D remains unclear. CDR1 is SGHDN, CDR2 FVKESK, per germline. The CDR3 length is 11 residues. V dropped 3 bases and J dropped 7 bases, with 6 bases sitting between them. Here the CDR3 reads CASSHFGTQYF. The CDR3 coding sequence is TGTGCCAGCAGCCACTTTGGGACCCAGTACTTC. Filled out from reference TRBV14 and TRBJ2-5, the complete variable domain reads EAGVTQFPSHSVIEKGQTVTLRCDPISGHDNLYWYRRVMGKEIKFLLHFVKESKQDESGMPNNRFLAERTGGTYSTLKVQPAELEDSGVYFCASSHFGTQYFGPGTRLLVL.

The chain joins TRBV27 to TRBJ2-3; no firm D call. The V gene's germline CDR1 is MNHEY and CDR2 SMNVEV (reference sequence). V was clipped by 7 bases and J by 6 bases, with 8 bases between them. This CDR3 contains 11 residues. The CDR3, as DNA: TGTGCCAGCACCTCCAGGGATACGCAGTATTTT. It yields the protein CASTSRDTQYF.

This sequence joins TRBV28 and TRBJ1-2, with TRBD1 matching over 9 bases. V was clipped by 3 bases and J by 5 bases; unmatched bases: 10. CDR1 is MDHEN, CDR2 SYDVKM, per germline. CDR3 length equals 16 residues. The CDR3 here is CASSFLQGAGSYGYTF. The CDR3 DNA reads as TGTGCCAGCAGTTTCTTACAGGGGGCTGGTAGTTATGGCTACACCTTC.

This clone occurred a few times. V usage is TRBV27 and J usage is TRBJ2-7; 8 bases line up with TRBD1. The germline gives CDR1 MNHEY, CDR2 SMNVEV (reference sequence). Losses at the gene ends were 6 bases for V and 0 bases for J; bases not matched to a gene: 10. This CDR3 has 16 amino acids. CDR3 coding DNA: TGTGCCAGCAGCCAAGACCGGGACAGGTTCTCCTACGAGCAGTACTTC. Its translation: CASSQDRDRFSYEQYF.

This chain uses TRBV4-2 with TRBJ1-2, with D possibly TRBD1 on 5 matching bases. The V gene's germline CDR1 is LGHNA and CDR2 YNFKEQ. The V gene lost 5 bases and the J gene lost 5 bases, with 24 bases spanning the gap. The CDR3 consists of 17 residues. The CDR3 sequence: CASSLGGQGRALYGYTF. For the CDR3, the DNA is TGTGCCAGCAGCTTGGGAGGTCAGGGTCGGGCTCTTTATGGCTACACCTTC.

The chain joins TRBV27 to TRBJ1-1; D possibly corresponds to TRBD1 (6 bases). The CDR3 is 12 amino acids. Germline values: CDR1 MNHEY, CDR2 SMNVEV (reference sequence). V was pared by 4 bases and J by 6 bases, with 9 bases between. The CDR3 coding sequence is TGTGCCAGCAGTTATCCAGGGGCTGAAGCTTTCTTT. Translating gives CASSYPGAEAFF.

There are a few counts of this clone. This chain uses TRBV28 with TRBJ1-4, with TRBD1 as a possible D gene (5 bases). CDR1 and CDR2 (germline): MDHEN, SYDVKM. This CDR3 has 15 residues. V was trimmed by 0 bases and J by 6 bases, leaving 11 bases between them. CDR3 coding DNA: TGTGCCAGCAGTTTATGGGGCAGGGCCCATGAAAAACTGTTTTTT. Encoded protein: CASSLWGRAHEKLFF.

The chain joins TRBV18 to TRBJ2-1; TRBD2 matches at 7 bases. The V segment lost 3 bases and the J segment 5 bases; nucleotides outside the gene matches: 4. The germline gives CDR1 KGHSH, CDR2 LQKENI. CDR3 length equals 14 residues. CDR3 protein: CASSPQLADNEQFF. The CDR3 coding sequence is TGTGCCAGCTCACCGCAGCTAGCGGACAATGAGCAGTTCTTC.

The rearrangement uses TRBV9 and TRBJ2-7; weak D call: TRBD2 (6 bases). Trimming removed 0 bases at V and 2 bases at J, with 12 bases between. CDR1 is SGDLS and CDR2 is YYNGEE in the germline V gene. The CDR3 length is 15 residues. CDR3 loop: CASSVGGGAPYEQYF. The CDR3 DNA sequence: TGTGCCAGCAGCGTAGGGGGCGGGGCGCCCTACGAGCAGTACTTC.

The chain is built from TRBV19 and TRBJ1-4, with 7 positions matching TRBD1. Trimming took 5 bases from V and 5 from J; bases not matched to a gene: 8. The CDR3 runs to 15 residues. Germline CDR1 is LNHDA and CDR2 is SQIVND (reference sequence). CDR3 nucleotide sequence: TGTGCCAGTAGTCCCGGGGCAGGGGGGAATGAAAAACTGTTTTTT. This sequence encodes CASSPGAGGNEKLFF.

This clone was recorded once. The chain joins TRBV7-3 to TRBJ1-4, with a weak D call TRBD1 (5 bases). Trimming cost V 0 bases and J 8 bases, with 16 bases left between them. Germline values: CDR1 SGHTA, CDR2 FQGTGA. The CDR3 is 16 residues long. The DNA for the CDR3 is TGTGCCAGCAGCTTAACGAACCGGGACCAGGAGGAAAAACTGTTTTTT. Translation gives CASSLTNRDQEEKLFF.